These T cell receptor beta chains were read from a single sample in a study of technical replicates of blood from several donors. The assay was immunoSEQ multiplex PCR, and TCRdb's table has in-frame clones only and misses some. The data hold tens of thousands of clones, with nearly 97% observed a single time. Sample: T cells isolated from PBMCs. The receptors come from a human donor in good health. The CDR3 runs from the conserved cysteine through the conserved F or W. The order of the fields is D gene, J gene, V gene, CDR3 protein, CDR3 DNA. A D gene is named only where the DNA matches it firmly.

-	TRBJ2-7	TRBV29-1	CSVEAGPVYEQYF	TGCAGCGTTGAGGCGGGACCCGTCTACGAGCAGTACTTC
TRBD1	TRBJ2-1	TRBV6-5	CAGSFPGTDHYNEQFF	TGTGCCGGCAGTTTCCCCGGGACAGATCACTACAATGAGCAGTTCTTC
-	TRBJ1-2	TRBV5-1	CASSLEGRGSNYGYTF	TGCGCCAGCAGCTTGGAGGGTCGGGGGTCCAACTATGGCTACACCTTC
-	TRBJ2-7	TRBV28	CASSRDTNLGYEQYF	TGTGCCAGCAGTCGTGACACCAACCTGGGCTACGAGCAGTACTTC
-	TRBJ2-7	TRBV4-2	CASSQDPAEGAYEQYF	TGTGCCAGCAGCCAAGATCCGGCTGAGGGGGCCTACGAGCAGTACTTC
-	TRBJ2-1	TRBV28	CASTPGRGLGNEQFF	TGTGCCAGCACCCCTGGCCGGGGTCTGGGCAATGAGCAGTTCTTC
-	TRBJ2-7	TRBV6-5	CASSYQGRTGEQYF	TGTGCCAGCAGTTACCAGGGTCGGACGGGCGAGCAGTACTTC
TRBD1	TRBJ2-2	TRBV5-4	CASSFRDRGAGELFF	TGTGCCAGCAGCTTCCGGGACAGGGGGGCCGGGGAGCTGTTTTTT
TRBD1	TRBJ2-2	TRBV5-1	CASSSGPGQTNTGELFF	TGCGCCAGCAGCTCTGGGCCGGGACAGACGAACACCGGGGAGCTGTTTTTT
-	TRBJ1-2	TRBV5-6	CASSLAYGGHNYGYTF	TGTGCCAGCAGCTTGGCCTATGGGGGACATAACTATGGCTACACCTTC
TRBD2	TRBJ2-2	TRBV10-1	CASSEYGGVSWLGELFF	TGCGCCAGCAGTGAGTACGGGGGGGTCTCTTGGCTCGGGGAGCTGTTTTTT
TRBD2	TRBJ2-7	TRBV28	CASSPPPGRGASEQYF	TGTGCCAGCAGTCCCCCTCCCGGGAGGGGCGCTTCCGAGCAGTACTTC
TRBD1	TRBJ1-1	TRBV10-2	CASSYGGTGGTEAFF	TGCGCCAGCAGTTATGGGGGGACAGGGGGCACTGAAGCTTTCTTT
-	TRBJ1-2	TRBV4-1	CASSQDGERRNYGYTF	TGCGCCAGCAGCCAAGACGGCGAGAGGAGGAACTATGGCTACACCTTC
TRBD1	TRBJ2-5	TRBV29-1	CSVPGGGETQYF	TGCAGCGTTCCAGGGGGCGGAGAGACCCAGTACTTC
-	TRBJ2-3	TRBV6-4	CASSSSDTQYF	TGTGCCAGCAGTTCCTCAGATACGCAGTATTTT
-	TRBJ1-5	TRBV4-1	CASSQGGVGNQPQHF	TGCGCCAGCAGCCAAGGGGGGGTTGGAAATCAGCCCCAGCATTTT
TRBD1	TRBJ1-2	TRBV29-1	CSVRTGGGGYTF	TGCAGCGTGCGTACAGGGGGCGGTGGCTACACCTTC
TRBD2	TRBJ2-7	TRBV29-1	CSVVTSGGAYEQYF	TGCAGCGTGGTGACTAGCGGGGGGGCCTACGAGCAGTACTTC
-	TRBJ2-7	TRBV4-1	CASSQGAGLPYEQYF	TGCGCCAGCAGCCAAGGGGCAGGGCTTCCCTACGAGCAGTACTTC
-	TRBJ1-2	TRBV30	CAWRDYHGYTF	TGTGCCTGGCGGGACTATCATGGCTACACCTTC
-	TRBJ2-7	TRBV7-9	CALGAGLSYEQYF	TGTGCCCTCGGGGCGGGACTTTCCTACGAGCAGTACTTC
TRBD1	TRBJ2-5	TRBV6-1	CASSEVRGQGGETQYF	TGTGCCAGCAGTGAAGTCAGGGGACAGGGCGGAGAGACCCAGTACTTC
TRBD2	TRBJ2-3	TRBV7-8	CASSFGGRFTDTQYF	TGTGCCAGCAGCTTTGGCGGGAGGTTCACAGATACGCAGTATTTT
-	TRBJ1-6	TRBV10-2	CASSGPRENSPLHF	TGCGCCAGCAGTGGCCCCCGGGAGAATTCACCCCTCCACTTT
-	TRBJ1-5	TRBV19	CASSLQGKDQPQHF	TGTGCCAGTAGCCTACAGGGAAAGGATCAGCCCCAGCATTTT
-	TRBJ2-7	TRBV6-1	CASSARTPYEQYF	TGTGCCAGCAGTGCAAGGACACCCTACGAGCAGTACTTC
-	TRBJ2-6	TRBV13	CASSFLISGANVLTF	TGTGCCAGCAGCTTTCTTATCTCTGGGGCCAACGTCCTGACTTTC
TRBD1	TRBJ1-6	TRBV6-5	CASSQRGGATPLHF	TGTGCCAGCAGCCAGAGAGGGGGCGCGACACCCCTCCACTTT